This T cell receptor (beta chain) was observed in a study of T cells in Graves' hyperthyroidism and ophthalmopathy. RNA transcripts were the template for amplifying TCR beta CDR3 regions. The HTBI primer set was used in a first-round RT-PCR of the TCR CDR3. From the multiplex PCR reads, TCRdb called clonotypes with MiXCR, one entry per CDR3 protein. The table has about 640,000 distinct CDR3 sequences, more than 14% seen once. The CDR3 consists of 17 residues. V shed 5 bases and J 3 bases; nucleotides not matched to a gene: 11. Germline CDR1 reads MNHEY; CDR2 reads SMNVEV (reference sequence). This clonotype was observed at least ten times.

The V call is TRBV27, the J call TRBJ2-7; 12 bases match TRBD2. The receptor's source is a woman between 45 and 60 years old with Graves' ophthalmopathy. Input material: blood. The CDR3 DNA follows: TGTGCCAGCAGTCTCCTTCGGACTAGCGGGGACCGCTACGAGCAGTACTTC. This gives the protein CASSLLRTSGDRYEQYF.